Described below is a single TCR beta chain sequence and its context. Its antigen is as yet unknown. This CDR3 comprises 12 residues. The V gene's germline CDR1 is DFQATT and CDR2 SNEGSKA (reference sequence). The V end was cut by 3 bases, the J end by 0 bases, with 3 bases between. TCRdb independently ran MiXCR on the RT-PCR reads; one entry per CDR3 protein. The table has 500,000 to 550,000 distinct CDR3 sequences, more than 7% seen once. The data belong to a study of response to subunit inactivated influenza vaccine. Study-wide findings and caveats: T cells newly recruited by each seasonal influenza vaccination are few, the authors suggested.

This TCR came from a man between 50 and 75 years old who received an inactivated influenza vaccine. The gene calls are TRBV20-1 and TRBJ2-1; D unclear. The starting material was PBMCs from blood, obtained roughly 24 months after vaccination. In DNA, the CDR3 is TGCAGTGCTAGCCTCTCCTACAATGAGCAGTTCTTC. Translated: CSASLSYNEQFF.